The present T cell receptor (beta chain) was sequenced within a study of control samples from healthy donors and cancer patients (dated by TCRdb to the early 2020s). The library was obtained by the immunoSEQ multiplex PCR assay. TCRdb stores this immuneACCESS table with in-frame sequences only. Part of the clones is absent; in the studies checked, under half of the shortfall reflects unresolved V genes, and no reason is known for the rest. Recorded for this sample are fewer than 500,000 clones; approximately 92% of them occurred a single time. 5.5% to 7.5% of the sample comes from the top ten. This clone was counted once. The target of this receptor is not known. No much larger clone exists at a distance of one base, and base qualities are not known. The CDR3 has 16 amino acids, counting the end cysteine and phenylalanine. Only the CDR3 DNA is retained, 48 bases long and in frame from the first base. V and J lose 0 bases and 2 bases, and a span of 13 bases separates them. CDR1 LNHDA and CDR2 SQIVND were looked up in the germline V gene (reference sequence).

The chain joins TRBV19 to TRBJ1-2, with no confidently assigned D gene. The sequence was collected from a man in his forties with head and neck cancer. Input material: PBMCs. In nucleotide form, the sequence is TGTGCCAGTAGTATAGATCTGGAGGGATGGAACTATGGCTACACCTTC. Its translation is CASSIDLEGWNYGYTF.